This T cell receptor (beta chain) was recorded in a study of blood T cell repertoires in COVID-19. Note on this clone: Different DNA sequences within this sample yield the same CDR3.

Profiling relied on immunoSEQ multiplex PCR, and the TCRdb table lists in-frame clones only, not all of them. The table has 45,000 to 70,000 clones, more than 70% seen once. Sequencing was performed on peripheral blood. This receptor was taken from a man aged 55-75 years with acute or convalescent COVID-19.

The CDR3 protein is CASGLAEQFF. CDR3 nucleotide sequence: TGTGCCAGCGGACTAGCGGAGCAGTTCTTC. This chain connects TRBV12-3 or TRBV12-4 to TRBJ2-1; 9 nucleotides agree with TRBD2. The V segment lost 8 bases and the J segment 10 bases; nucleotides outside the gene matches: 0. CDR3 size: 10 residues.